The source of this T cell receptor beta chain is a study of shared clonotypes between healthy human individuals. The data were produced by immunoSEQ multiplex PCR, yet TCRdb's version contains in-frame clones alone and is incomplete. Of about 2.1 million clones listed, around 95% are singletons. Naive CD8 cells, CD45RO-negative and positively selected for CCR7, excluded terminally differentiated effector memory CD45RA+ cells. As regards this clone: At the DNA level, this CDR3 is encoded by other sequences in the same sample as well.

CDR3 length: 14 residues. Deletions cut 1 base from V and 1 base from J, with 3 bases between. CDR1 and CDR2 (germline): SGHRS, YFSETQ. This chain joins TRBV5-1 and TRBJ2-6; the D is unclear. The source material was naive CD8+ T cells from PBMCs. The source of this sequence is a man younger than 35 in good health. Some clones in this sample may be carry-over from other donors' samples. This CDR3 reads CASSLLSGANVLTF. The CDR3 DNA is TGCGCCAGCAGCTTGTTGTCTGGGGCCAACGTCCTGACTTTC.